This T cell receptor (beta chain) appears in the sequencing data of a study of a mutant IDH1 vaccine in newly diagnosed glioma. About the research overall: Administration of eight vaccinations to patients took place in weeks 1, 3, 5, 7, 11, 15, 19, 23. The first vaccination came 4-6 weeks after radiotherapy alone, or with temozolomide cycles. Beforehand, treatment had been radiotherapy, temozolomide, or both; the majority received both.

Only one count was recorded for this clone. Antigen: not known. Time point reported: week 23, last vaccination. Doses comprised 300 ug of mutant IDH1 20-mer peptide each, plus topical imiquimod. Every donor had a new WHO grade 3 or 4 astrocytoma that was IDH1-mutant, with loss of nuclear ATRX. Germline lookup yields CDR1 SGHRS and CDR2 YFSETQ. This CDR3 has 14 residues. Trimming removed 2 bases from V and 8 bases from J, with 13 bases in between. The protocol was immunoSEQ multiplex PCR, while the TCRdb copy is restricted to in-frame clones and leaves out a portion. Found here are approximately 79,000 clones, roughly 85% of them singletons; the top ten hold around 0.77%.

The material sequenced was PBMCs, taken from a glioma patient whose treatment included an IDH1 peptide vaccine. The chain couples TRBV5-1 to TRBJ1-4; a possible D gene is TRBD1 (5 bases). This receptor was obtained from a woman between 45 and 65 years old with glioma. The CDR3 region is CASSFGEGYEKLFF. In nucleotides, the CDR3 is TGCGCCAGCAGCTTTGGGGAGGGGTACGAAAAACTGTTTTTT.